The 11 T cell receptor beta chains presented below share a single source sample, sequenced in a study of ipilimumab plus nivolumab after autologous stem cell transplantation (dated by TCRdb to about 2021). Libraries were made using the immunoSEQ multiplex PCR assay. This immuneACCESS table, as held by TCRdb, lists in-frame sequences with V and J called but not all clones. Of the missing ones, under half trace to an unresolved V gene in checked studies; the others have no known cause. This sample is represented by over 3,000 clones; about 91% of them were singletons. The ten biggest clones cover roughly 21% of the sample. This material consisted of PBMCs, taken in a trial of ipilimumab plus nivolumab as post-transplant consolidation. These receptors came from a male donor with multiple myeloma.

This chain connects TRBV6-1 to TRBJ2-7; TRBD1 matches at 7 bases. V trimming: 6 bases; J trimming: 5 bases; junction bases outside the gene matches: 13. Germline CDR1 is MNHNS and CDR2 is SASEGT. The CDR3 is 15 amino acids. CDR3 DNA sequence: TGTGCCAGCAGCCGTTCCCGAGGGGGCACGGACGAGCAGTACTTC. Translating gives CASSRSRGGTDEQYF.

The rearrangement joins TRBV12-2 to TRBJ1-1. TRBV12-2 is labeled a pseudogene. The CDR3 has 15 residues. CDR3 residues: CASRSPRDPSTEAFF. The CDR3, as DNA: TGTGCAAGTCGCTCCCCGAGGGACCCGAGCACTGAAGCTTTCTTT.

The chain carries TRBV30 and TRBJ2-2; D remains ambiguous. The V end lost 3 bases, the J end lost 9 bases, and 11 bases lay between the germline ends. Germline CDR1 reads GTSNPN; CDR2 reads SVGIG (reference sequence). This CDR3 contains 12 residues. This CDR3 is CAWRGLVRELFF. CDR3 in DNA: TGTGCCTGGAGGGGCCTCGTCAGGGAGCTGTTTTTT.

This chain links TRBV5-1 with TRBJ2-2, with 7 bases that match TRBD1. J lost 5 bases, V lost 5 bases, and 3 bases had no gene match. This CDR3 spans 13 amino acids. Germline loops: CDR1 SGHRS, CDR2 YFSETQ. The CDR3 reads CASSRTGTGELFF. CDR3 nucleotides: TGCGCCAGCAGTCGGACAGGAACCGGGGAGCTGTTTTTT.

For the CDR3, the DNA is TGTGCCAGTAGTATTGAGGGCGCCGGTGAAAAACTGTTTTTT. Amino acid sequence: CASSIEGAGEKLFF. The J gene is TRBJ1-4, the V gene TRBV19, with D unresolved. The CDR3 is made up of 14 amino acids. V lost 3 bases, J lost 7 bases, and 12 bases lay in between. Germline V lookup: CDR1 LNHDA, CDR2 SQIVND (reference sequence).

This chain connects TRBV28 to TRBJ1-1, with a tentative D call TRBD1 (6 bases). V was shortened by 2 bases and J by 1 base, with 11 bases between the two germline ends. From germline, CDR1 is MDHEN and CDR2 SYDVKM. CDR3 size: 15 residues. The CDR3 loop reads CASSLGGHPNTEAFF. The CDR3 nucleotides read TGTGCCAGCAGTTTAGGGGGACACCCGAACACTGAAGCTTTCTTT.

The CDR3 region has the DNA TGTGCCAGCAGCTTGGGGGGCCGGAAAAACATTCAGTACTTC. Translating gives CASSLGGRKNIQYF. This chain uses TRBV5-4 with TRBJ2-4; D possibly corresponds to TRBD1 (5 bases). The CDR3 totals 14 residues. Germline V lookup: CDR1 SGHNT, CDR2 YYREEE (reference sequence). The V end was cut by 0 bases, the J end by 4 bases, with 8 bases between.

The chain joins TRBV30 to TRBJ1-3; D not certain. CDR1 GTSNPN and CDR2 SVGIG come from the germline V gene (reference sequence). Trimming removed 5 bases at V and 0 bases at J, with 5 bases between. This CDR3 region has 12 residues. In nucleotides, the CDR3 is TGTGCCTGGGTCCACTCTGGAAACACCATATATTTT. Amino acids: CAWVHSGNTIYF.

The chain links TRBV7-9 to TRBJ1-2; D gene ambiguous. The CDR3 is made up of 14 amino acids. The V end lost 5 bases, the J end lost 4 bases, and 14 bases lay between the germline ends. Germline V lookup: CDR1 SEHNR, CDR2 FQNEAQ (reference sequence). DNA for the CDR3: TGTGCCAGCAGCCAAGACGGAATCGGCTATGGCTACACCTTC. Amino acids: CASSQDGIGYGYTF. Complete variable domain (other parts from reference TRBV7-9 and TRBJ1-2): DTGVSQNPRHKITKRGQNVTFRCDPISEHNRLYWYRQTLGQGPEFLTYFQNEAQLEKSRLLSDRFSAERPKGSFSTLEIQRTEQGDSAMYLCASSQDGIGYGYTFGSGTRLTVV.

The chain employs TRBV11-2 and TRBJ1-6; D gene uncertain. Trimming took 4 bases from V and 9 from J, leaving 7 bases between them. Germline V gene data show CDR1 as SGHAT and CDR2 as FQNNGV. This CDR3 has 12 amino acids. CDR3 region: CASSSPGSPLHF. CDR3 in DNA: TGTGCCAGCAGCTCCCCCGGTTCACCCCTCCACTTT.

This chain's CDR3 is CATRRRTGKTGELFF. CDR3 nucleotides: TGTGCCACCCGCCGGCGGACAGGGAAAACCGGGGAGCTGTTTTTT. The chain employs TRBV15 and TRBJ2-2, with TRBD1 matching over 8 bases. Germline V gene sequence: CDR1 LNHNV, CDR2 YYDKDF (reference sequence). The length of the CDR3 is 15 residues. After removal of 8 bases from V and 5 bases from J, the junction contained 10 bases not matched to a gene. The full variable domain, rest sourced from reference TRBV15 and TRBJ2-2, is DAMVIQNPRYQVTQFGKPVTLSCSQTLNHNVMYWYQQKSSQAPKLLFHYYDKDFNNEADTPDNFQSRRPNTSFCFLDIRSPGLGDTAMYLCATRRRTGKTGELFFGEGSRLTVL.